These 27 T cell receptor beta chains were all obtained from the same sample, sequenced in a study of T-cell memory formation after mild COVID-19. TCRdb re-analysed the 5' RACE reads in MiXCR, keeping a single row per CDR3 protein. The sample includes 200,000 or so distinct CDR3 sequences, about 9.2% of them seen just once. The source material was PBMCs or a T cell subset sorted from them (not recorded which). Receptor source: a man between 18 and 35 years old who had mild COVID-19 (a few samples of this study predate the infection). Cell type and time point are not known.

This chain links TRBV7-9 with TRBJ1-2, with D possibly matching TRBD1 (6 bases). CDR1 SEHNR and CDR2 FQNEAQ come from the germline V gene (reference sequence). Trimming shortened V by 5 bases and J by 5 bases, and 12 bases separated the two germline ends. This CDR3 has 13 amino acids. In DNA form, the CDR3 reads TGTGCCAGCAGCCCGGGACAACGGTATGGCTACACCTTC. It codes for CASSPGQRYGYTF.

This clonotype was recorded at least ten times. This chain joins TRBV7-8 and TRBJ2-3, with 9 bases that match TRBD1. The length of the CDR3 is 15 residues. Looked up from germline, CDR1 is SGHVS and CDR2 is FQNEAQ. The ends lost 3 bases at V and 5 bases at J; junction bases unmatched: 6. The CDR3 spells CASSFHRGQGDTQYF. CDR3 DNA: TGTGCCAGCAGCTTCCACAGGGGGCAGGGAGATACGCAGTATTTT. Full variable domain (missing parts from reference TRBV7-8 and TRBJ2-3): GAGVSQSPRYKVAKRGQDVALRCDPISGHVSLFWYQQALGQGPEFLTYFQNEAQLDKSGLPSDRFFAERPEGSVSTLKIQRTQQEDSAVYLCASSFHRGQGDTQYFGPGTRLTVL.

The chain carries TRBV4-1 and TRBJ2-5; D remains ambiguous. The V end lost 0 bases, the J end lost 7 bases, and 21 bases lay between the germline ends. Germline CDR1 MGHRA, CDR2 YSYEKL. The CDR3 extends over 17 amino acids. The CDR3 DNA sequence: TGCGCCAGCAGCCAAGACGGTAGTTTCAGACCCGGTGGGACCCAGTACTTC. It translates to CASSQDGSFRPGGTQYF.

J is TRBJ1-2 and V is TRBV6-2 or TRBV6-3; 8 nucleotides agree with TRBD1. CDR3 length: 13 residues. CDR1 is MNHEY and CDR2 is SVGEGT in the germline V gene. With V trimmed by 7 bases and J by 2 bases, 3 bases remained unmatched. This chain's CDR3 is CASKRTGNYGYTF. The CDR3 DNA sequence: TGTGCCAGCAAACGGACAGGGAACTATGGCTACACCTTC.

V and J are TRBV10-3 and TRBJ2-2; D is possibly TRBD1 or TRBD2 (5 bases each). Trimming took 4 bases from V and 1 from J, leaving 13 bases between them. The germline CDR1 and CDR2 sequences are ENHRY and SYGVKD. The CDR3 covers 16 residues. The CDR3 sequence: CAISAGPNLNTGELFF. CDR3 coding DNA: TGTGCCATCAGTGCGGGACCGAACCTGAACACCGGGGAGCTGTTTTTT.

The chain employs TRBV5-1 and TRBJ2-2; TRBD1 matches at 7 bases. Germline trimming cut 0 bases from V and 2 bases from J; bases unmatched to any gene: 1. Germline loops: CDR1 SGHRS, CDR2 YFSETQ. The CDR3 has 15 residues. CDR3 in amino acids: CASSLDRGNTGELFF. As DNA, the CDR3 is TGCGCCAGCAGCTTGGACAGGGGTAACACCGGGGAGCTGTTTTTT. Full variable domain (remainder filled in from reference TRBV5-1 and TRBJ2-2): KAGVTQTPRYLIKTRGQQVTLSCSPISGHRSVSWYQQTPGQGLQFLFEYFSETQRNKGNFPGRFSGRQFSNSRSEMNVSTLELGDSALYLCASSLDRGNTGELFFGEGSRLTVL.

This clonotype was seen more than once but under ten times. This chain joins TRBV28 and TRBJ2-3; 8 nucleotides agree with TRBD2. Trimming took 8 bases from V and 4 from J; bases not matched to a gene: 5. CDR3 length: 13 residues. The germline gives CDR1 MDHEN, CDR2 SYDVKM. The CDR3 DNA reads as TGTGCCAGCCTCCGGGGGGGCCCAGATACGCAGTATTTT. As protein: CASLRGGPDTQYF.

This clonotype has a handful of counts. The rearrangement links TRBV4-2 to TRBJ2-1, with 10 bases identical to TRBD2. V shed 4 bases, J shed 16 bases, and the junction held 7 bases outside the gene matches. The CDR3 has 12 amino acids. Per germline, CDR1 LGHNA and CDR2 YNFKEQ. DNA of the CDR3: TGTGCCAGCAGCCGGAGCGGGGGGGCCCCATTCTTC. It is translated as CASSRSGGAPFF.

This clonotype was counted a few times. This chain joins TRBV7-2 and TRBJ1-2; D unresolved. Deletions cut 1 base from V and 3 bases from J, with 6 bases between. The CDR3 contains 13 residues. The V gene's germline CDR1 is SGHTA and CDR2 FQGNSA. The CDR3 DNA sequence: TGTGCCAGCAGCTTAGTCCGATACTATGGCTACACCTTC. This codes for CASSLVRYYGYTF.

This clonotype was counted a few times. The CDR3: CASSRLREQFF. The CDR3 DNA follows: TGCGCCAGCAGCCGATTGCGGGAGCAGTTCTTC. The chain recombines TRBV4-1 with TRBJ2-1, with D unresolved. V gave up 4 bases and J gave up 10 bases, with 8 bases separating them. CDR3 length equals 11 residues. Germline values: CDR1 MGHRA, CDR2 YSYEKL.

The rearrangement uses TRBV7-6 and TRBJ2-6; D is possibly TRBD2 (6 bases). Germline CDR1 and CDR2: SGHVS and FNYEAQ. V lost 7 bases and J 0 bases, leaving 13 bases between the germline ends. This CDR3 comprises 16 residues. The CDR3 is CASTLSGSSGANVLTF. The CDR3 coding sequence is TGTGCCAGCACCCTTTCCGGGAGCTCTGGGGCCAACGTCCTGACTTTC.

This chain uses TRBV5-4 with TRBJ1-1; maybe TRBD1 (5 bases). The CDR3 contains 14 residues. The germline V gene encodes CDR1 SGHNT and CDR2 YYREEE (reference sequence). V dropped 4 bases and J dropped 3 bases, with 13 bases sitting between them. The CDR3, as DNA: TGTGCCAGCAGCCTCGGACTGGGGGACACTGAAGCTTTCTTT. As protein: CASSLGLGDTEAFF.

The J gene is TRBJ2-7, the V gene TRBV9, with D possibly being TRBD1 (6 bases). The CDR3 contains 15 residues. Germline assignment: CDR1 SGDLS and CDR2 YYNGEE. V dropped 4 bases and J dropped 6 bases, with 20 bases sitting between them. The CDR3 region is CASSPRAGVFSEQYF. CDR3 bases: TGTGCCAGCAGCCCCCGGGCAGGGGTGTTCTCCGAGCAGTACTTC.

The CDR3 sequence: CASSPNPGQEQYF. The CDR3 region has the DNA TGTGCCAGCAGCCCCAACCCCGGACAGGAGCAGTACTTC. V gene TRBV7-7 combines with J gene TRBJ2-7, with D tentatively TRBD1 (6 bases). This CDR3 has 13 residues. Per germline, CDR1 SSHAT and CDR2 FNYEAQ (reference sequence). V lost 5 bases and J lost 7, with 15 bases in between. The whole variable domain, filled in from reference TRBV7-7 and TRBJ2-7, reads GAGVSQSPRYKVTKRGQDVTLRCDPISSHATLYWYQQALGQGPEFLTYFNYEAQPDKSGLPSDRFSAERPEGSISTLTIQRTEQRDSAMYRCASSPNPGQEQYFGPGTRLTVT.

This clonotype appeared a single time. The chain couples TRBV18 to TRBJ2-5; a possible D gene is TRBD2 (7 bases). The V end lost 3 bases, the J end lost 6 bases, and 11 bases lay between the germline ends. Germline V gene sequence: CDR1 KGHSH, CDR2 LQKENI. The CDR3 contains 13 residues. The CDR3 protein is CASSPTGGKTQYF. CDR3 nucleotide sequence: TGTGCCAGCTCACCGACGGGGGGCAAGACCCAGTACTTC. Looking up the rest from reference TRBV18 and TRBJ2-5 gives the full variable domain: NAGVMQNPRHLVRRRGQEARLRCSPMKGHSHVYWYRQLPEEGLKFMVYLQKENIIDESGMPKERFSAEFPKEGPSILRIQQVVRGDSAAYFCASSPTGGKTQYFGPGTRLLVL.

The sample holds a few counts of this clonotype. V is TRBV4-3 and J is TRBJ2-7; no clear D gene. Germline values: CDR1 LGHNA, CDR2 YSLEER. The CDR3 is 14 residues long. V lost 0 bases to trimming and J lost 6 bases, with 12 bases between them. The CDR3 bases are TGCGCCAGCAGCCAAGATCCTTTTGAGAGCGAGCAGTACTTC. Translation gives CASSQDPFESEQYF.

Ten or more counts support this clonotype. The gene calls are TRBV10-3 and TRBJ2-7, with a tentative D call TRBD1 (6 bases). V lost 6 bases, J lost 1 base, and 16 bases lay in between. This CDR3 comprises 15 residues. Per the germline V gene, CDR1 is ENHRY and CDR2 is SYGVKD. The CDR3 region has the DNA TGTGCCATCAGGGGGGATGTAACAGGGTCCTACGAGCAGTACTTC. Encoded protein: CAIRGDVTGSYEQYF.

This clonotype was counted only a few times. This rearrangement joins TRBV10-3 to TRBJ1-2; TRBD1 matches at 8 bases. The germline V gene encodes CDR1 ENHRY and CDR2 SYGVKD. J was trimmed by 4 bases and V by 2 bases; bases with no gene match: 3. There are 14 residues in the CDR3. The CDR3 DNA follows: TGTGCCATCAGTGAGGGGCAGGGGGCCTATGGCTACACCTTC. Translation: CAISEGQGAYGYTF.

The table lists this clonotype with a few counts. The chain couples TRBV20-1 to TRBJ2-7; the match to TRBD1 covers 11 bases. The junction had 3 bases not matched to a gene; V was cut back by 5 bases and J by 3 bases. In germline, CDR1 is DFQATT, CDR2 SNEGSKA (reference sequence). The CDR3 is 13 amino acids. As DNA, the CDR3 is TGCAGTGCTTCCGGGACAGGGGGCTACGAGCAGTACTTC. Its protein is CSASGTGGYEQYF.

The gene calls are TRBV2 and TRBJ2-7; D possibly uses TRBD1 or TRBD2 (5 bases each). In germline, CDR1 is SNHLY, CDR2 FYNNEI. Deletions cut 7 bases from V and 2 bases from J, with 18 bases between. This CDR3 comprises 15 residues. The DNA for the CDR3 is TGTGCCAGCATATATAGGCCAGGGAGCACCTACGAGCAGTACTTC. It is translated as CASIYRPGSTYEQYF.

This clonotype was counted a few times. The J gene is TRBJ2-7, the V gene TRBV20-1; D might be TRBD1 or TRBD2, each matching 5 bases. The CDR3 consists of 16 residues. Germline CDR1 is DFQATT and CDR2 is SNEGSKA (reference sequence). V shed 6 bases and J shed 2 bases, with 23 bases lying between them. CDR3 in amino acids: CSAATRYGGWTYEQYF. In DNA form, the CDR3 reads TGCAGTGCAGCCACAAGGTATGGGGGTTGGACCTACGAGCAGTACTTC.

The rearrangement links TRBV20-1 to TRBJ1-1, with D hard to call. With 2 bases removed from V and 3 bases from J, the gap between germline ends came to 10 bases. The length of the CDR3 is 13 residues. The V gene's germline CDR1 is DFQATT and CDR2 SNEGSKA (reference sequence). The CDR3 sequence is CSARSMGYTEAFF. The DNA of the CDR3 is TGCAGTGCTAGATCAATGGGCTACACTGAAGCTTTCTTT.

Only a few counts were recorded for this clonotype. At one boundary the junction diverges from the germline segment, which might be a read error. This chain connects TRBV20-1 to TRBJ1-5, with D perhaps matching TRBD1 (5 bases). Germline V gene sequence: CDR1 DFQATT, CDR2 SNEGSKA (reference sequence). The CDR3 is 14 residues long. CDR3 sequence reads: CSARAGALNHPQHF. The CDR3 region has the DNA TGCAGTGCTAGGGCCGGGGCGCTCAATCACCCCCAGCATTTT.

The chain employs TRBV12-3 or TRBV12-4 and TRBJ2-5, with a weak D call TRBD1 (5 bases). Trimming pared 3 bases from V and 5 bases from J, leaving 10 bases between. This CDR3 contains 13 residues. The CDR3 protein is CASSFWGAETQYF. The DNA of the CDR3 is TGTGCCAGCAGTTTTTGGGGCGCGGAGACCCAGTACTTC.

This chain joins TRBV9 and TRBJ1-6; D gene ambiguous. This CDR3 has 14 amino acids. V was shortened by 0 bases and J by 10 bases, with 11 bases between the two germline ends. Germline CDR1 SGDLS, CDR2 YYNGEE. In DNA form, the CDR3 reads TGTGCCAGCAGCGTAGACGGCTTTCGGTCACCCCTCCACTTT. This encodes CASSVDGFRSPLHF.

This clonotype was found a few times. V gene TRBV7-2 combines with J gene TRBJ1-4, with D hard to call. From germline, CDR1 is SGHTA and CDR2 FQGNSA. CDR3 length: 15 amino acids. V was clipped by 0 bases and J by 8 bases, with 13 bases between them. CDR3 amino acids: CASSLATGMEEKLFF. Here the CDR3 DNA reads TGTGCCAGCAGCTTAGCAACGGGGATGGAGGAAAAACTGTTTTTT. The complete variable domain, with remaining parts taken from reference TRBV7-2 and TRBJ1-4, reads GAGVSQSPSNKVTEKGKDVELRCDPISGHTALYWYRQSLGQGLEFLIYFQGNSAPDKSGLPSDRFSAERTGGSVSTLTIQRTQQEDSAVYLCASSLATGMEEKLFFGSGTQLSVL.

This clonotype was picked up a small number of times. The chain employs TRBV20-1 and TRBJ2-3; D is uncertain. This CDR3 region has 13 residues. Looked up from germline, CDR1 is DFQATT and CDR2 is SNEGSKA (reference sequence). V lost 6 bases to trimming and J lost 2 bases, with 12 bases between them. CDR3 in amino acids: CSAVDGATDTQYF. The CDR3 bases are TGCAGTGCCGTGGACGGAGCCACAGATACGCAGTATTTT.